Shown below are 16 T cell receptor beta chains from a single sample sequenced in a study of shared clonotypes between healthy human individuals (dated by TCRdb to the early 2020s). Libraries were made using the immunoSEQ multiplex PCR assay. TCRdb limited this immuneACCESS table to in-frame rearrangements with V and J called. A share of clones is missing; checked studies link under half to unresolved V genes, and the rest is unexplained. A total of around 1.6 million clones appear in this sample, under 99% of them only once. The top ten clonotypes cover 0.45% of the sample. Sequencing used naive CD4+ T cells sorted from blood. The sample's cell subset or site label, in plain terms: CD45RA+ positively selected. The source is a man aged 30 to 39 in good health.

The chain joins TRBV27 to TRBJ2-7; D gene unclear. CDR3 length equals 13 residues. Trimming took off 2 bases at V and 1 base at J, with 6 bases between the two ends. Germline V CDR1 and CDR2: MNHEY, SMNVEV (reference sequence). The CDR3 DNA follows: TGTGCCAGCAGTTTAGGCCGTTCCTACGAGCAGTACTTC. Protein: CASSLGRSYEQYF.

This rearrangement joins TRBV7-2 to TRBJ2-3; 8 bases match TRBD1. J gave up 4 bases and V 2 bases, and 5 bases lay outside the gene matches. Germline CDR1 and CDR2: SGHTA and FQGNSA. The CDR3 extends over 15 amino acids. The CDR3 reads CASSLFTGGSDTQYF. The CDR3 DNA follows: TGTGCCAGCAGCTTATTTACAGGGGGTTCAGATACGCAGTATTTT.

The rearrangement links TRBV5-4 to TRBJ2-4; TRBD1 or TRBD2 may be the D gene (5 bases each). Germline CDR1 SGHNT, CDR2 YYREEE (reference sequence). Trimming cost V 2 bases and J 5 bases, with 17 bases left between them. The CDR3 loop spans 16 amino acids. The CDR3 nucleotides read TGTGCCAGCAGCTTTGGCGGAAGAGGGGATCAAAACATTCAGTACTTC. Its translation: CASSFGGRGDQNIQYF. The full variable domain, with the rest looked up from reference TRBV5-4 and TRBJ2-4, is ETGVTQSPTHLIKTRGQQVTLRCSSQSGHNTVSWYQQALGQGPQFIFQYYREEENGRGNFPPRFSGLQFPNYSSELNVNALELDDSALYLCASSFGGRGDQNIQYFGAGTRLSVL.

The V and J genes are TRBV2 and TRBJ2-1; TRBD2 agrees at 11 bases. The CDR3 has 13 residues. Per the germline V gene, CDR1 is SNHLY and CDR2 is FYNNEI. The junction had 1 base not matched to a gene; V was cut back by 7 bases and J by 5 bases. CDR3: CASTSGRNNEQFF. As DNA, the CDR3 is TGTGCCAGCACTAGCGGGAGGAACAATGAGCAGTTCTTC.

The V and J genes are TRBV6-1 and TRBJ1-5; D uncertain. V lost 2 bases to trimming and J lost 1 base, with 9 bases between them. The CDR3 runs to 15 residues. The V gene's germline CDR1 is MNHNS and CDR2 SASEGT. CDR3 residues: CASSESWGSNQPQHF. Written as DNA, the CDR3 is TGTGCCAGCAGTGAATCGTGGGGAAGCAATCAGCCCCAGCATTTT.

This chain connects TRBV7-8 to TRBJ2-1; D is ambiguous. The V gene lost 8 bases and the J gene lost 0 bases, with 8 bases spanning the gap. The CDR3 totals 13 residues. Germline CDR1 SGHVS, CDR2 FQNEAQ. The CDR3 bases are TGTGCCAGCGGTTCTGGCTCCTACAATGAGCAGTTCTTC. This encodes CASGSGSYNEQFF.

A word on this clone: Other DNA sequences within the sample encode an identical CDR3. The chain couples TRBV28 to TRBJ1-2; maybe TRBD1 (6 bases). Trimming removed 3 bases from V and 0 bases from J, with 8 bases in between. Germline lookup yields CDR1 MDHEN and CDR2 SYDVKM. CDR3 length: 14 amino acids. CDR3 residues: CASSLAGANYGYTF. CDR3 in DNA: TGTGCCAGCAGTTTGGCAGGGGCTAACTATGGCTACACCTTC.

In this sample, this clone turned up once. This chain connects TRBV5-5 to TRBJ2-7; 11 nucleotides line up with TRBD2. Trimming removed 0 bases from V and 1 base from J; junction bases left unmatched: 3. The germline V gene encodes CDR1 SGHKS and CDR2 YYEKEE (reference sequence). This CDR3 has 16 amino acids. CDR3 sequence: CASSLVGTSGSYEQYF. Written as DNA, the CDR3 is TGTGCCAGCAGCTTGGTCGGGACTAGCGGATCCTACGAGCAGTACTTC.

The chain couples TRBV4-1 to TRBJ1-5; D unclear. The CDR3 spans 17 residues. Germline V CDR1 and CDR2: MGHRA, YSYEKL. V was cut by 4 bases and J by 3 bases, with 19 bases left in between. Here the CDR3 DNA reads TGCGCCAGCAGCCGCCACCTGGCTGGCGACGACAATCAGCCCCAGCATTTT. This codes for CASSRHLAGDDNQPQHF.

This sequence joins TRBV5-1 and TRBJ2-1, with TRBD2 identical over 13 bases. The CDR3 contains 18 residues. From germline, CDR1 is SGHRS and CDR2 YFSETQ. Losses at the gene ends were 4 bases for V and 8 bases for J; bases not matched to a gene: 15. This chain's CDR3 is CASSTSPLLAGGGDEQFF. In nucleotides, the CDR3 is TGCGCCAGCAGCACATCCCCTCTACTAGCGGGAGGGGGGGATGAGCAGTTCTTC.

This rearrangement joins TRBV5-4 to TRBJ1-1, with a possible D match to TRBD1 (5 bases). This CDR3 has 12 amino acids. V gave up 5 bases and J gave up 5 bases, with 10 bases separating them. CDR1 and CDR2 (germline): SGHNT, YYREEE (reference sequence). CDR3 sequence reads: CASRSRGTEAFF. The CDR3, as DNA: TGTGCCAGCAGAAGTAGGGGTACTGAAGCTTTCTTT.

This chain joins TRBV18 and TRBJ2-5; TRBD2 agrees at 7 bases. The CDR3 has 15 residues. Germline V gives CDR1 KGHSH, CDR2 LQKENI. V shed 6 bases, J shed 2 bases, and the junction held 9 bases outside the gene matches. In nucleotides, the CDR3 is TGTGCCAGCTCGCCAAGCGGGATCCCACAAGAGACCCAGTACTTC. Encoded protein: CASSPSGIPQETQYF.

This chain links TRBV2 with TRBJ1-2; possibly TRBD1 for D (6 bases). The germline CDR1 and CDR2 sequences are SNHLY and FYNNEI. The CDR3 extends over 16 amino acids. The V end was cut by 2 bases, the J end by 8 bases, with 21 bases between. Here the CDR3 reads CASSEKREGGDDGYTF. As DNA, the CDR3 is TGTGCCAGCAGTGAAAAAAGGGAGGGGGGAGACGACGGCTACACCTTC. Drawing the rest from reference TRBV2 and TRBJ1-2, the complete variable domain is EPEVTQTPSHQVTQMGQEVILRCVPISNHLYFYWYRQILGQKVEFLVSFYNNEISEKSEIFDDQFSVERPDGSNFTLKIRSTKLEDSAMYFCASSEKREGGDDGYTFGSGTRLTVV.

The chain links TRBV6-6 to TRBJ1-2, with a weak D call TRBD1 (5 bases). The CDR3 loop spans 12 amino acids. The V gene's germline CDR1 is MNHNY and CDR2 SVGAGI (reference sequence). With 5 bases removed from V and 4 bases from J, the gap between germline ends came to 8 bases. The chain's CDR3 is CASSTGAYGYTF. CDR3 in DNA: TGTGCCAGCAGTACCGGGGCCTATGGCTACACCTTC.

This clone was recorded only once. The V and J genes are TRBV10-2 and TRBJ2-7; D possibly matches TRBD1 or TRBD2 (6 bases each). CDR1 is WSHSY, CDR2 SAAADI, per germline. Trimming removed 2 bases from V and 5 bases from J, with 13 bases in between. The CDR3 extends over 14 amino acids. The CDR3 is CASSEARGRHEQYF. The CDR3 DNA follows: TGCGCCAGCAGTGAGGCTCGGGGGCGCCACGAGCAGTACTTC.

This rearrangement joins TRBV6-4 to TRBJ2-1; D is ambiguous. V was cut by 6 bases and J by 0 bases, with 12 bases left in between. The CDR3 is 15 residues long. CDR1 and CDR2 from the germline V gene are MRHNA and SNTAGT. In DNA, the CDR3 is TGTGCCAGCAGCCCTCTTTGGAGCTCCTACAATGAGCAGTTCTTC. Protein product: CASSPLWSSYNEQFF.